A single sample gave rise to the 32 T cell receptor beta chains below, sequenced in a study of OX40 agonist ivuxolimab in advanced cancers. Method: immunoSEQ multiplex PCR; TCRdb's copy keeps in-frame clones and lacks some. The sample lists 60,000 to 85,000 clones, 80% to 90% occurring once. The source was CD4+ or CD8+ T cells sorted from blood, collected in a trial of the OX40 agonist ivuxolimab. The receptors originated from an adult with an advanced solid tumor such as melanoma, head and neck, liver or kidney cancer.

V and J are TRBV19 and TRBJ1-3, with D perhaps matching TRBD1 (5 bases). Trimming removed 5 bases at V and 4 bases at J, with 9 bases between. This CDR3 comprises 13 residues. Germline V lookup: CDR1 LNHDA, CDR2 SQIVND (reference sequence). The CDR3 region has the DNA TGTGCCAGTAGTGTTCGGGACGGAAACACCATATATTTT. It translates to CASSVRDGNTIYF.

V is TRBV18 and J is TRBJ2-7; 13 bases are a match to TRBD2. Germline V lookup: CDR1 KGHSH, CDR2 LQKENI. Unmatched junction bases numbered 6, after V lost 3 bases and J lost 1 base. CDR3 length equals 17 residues. The CDR3 loop reads CASSPIGTSGMSYEQYF. The CDR3 DNA sequence: TGTGCCAGCTCACCTATTGGGACTAGCGGGATGTCCTACGAGCAGTACTTC.

The chain is built from TRBV11-1 and TRBJ2-7; D may correspond to TRBD1 or TRBD2 (5 bases each). Germline loops: CDR1 SGHAT, CDR2 FQDESV (reference sequence). There are 14 residues in the CDR3. Trimming removed 1 base at V and 7 bases at J, with 14 bases between. CDR3 coding DNA: TGTGCCAGCAGCTTAGGGGGCCCAGGAGGTGAGCAGTACTTC. This sequence encodes CASSLGGPGGEQYF.

J is TRBJ1-2 and V is TRBV27, with D unresolved. Germline loops: CDR1 MNHEY, CDR2 SMNVEV (reference sequence). This CDR3 is built from 13 residues. Trimming shortened V by 2 bases and J by 4 bases, and 8 bases separated the two germline ends. The CDR3 DNA sequence: TGTGCCAGCAGTTTACTGGGCGGCTATGGCTACACCTTC. The encoded protein is CASSLLGGYGYTF.

The CDR3 region has the DNA TGTGCCAGCAGCCTCGGGGGAGGCACAGATACGCAGTATTTT. Its protein is CASSLGGGTDTQYF. The chain combines TRBV14 with TRBJ2-3, with D possibly being TRBD2 (6 bases). The CDR3 contains 14 residues. V lost 4 bases and J 1 base, leaving 9 bases between the germline ends. The V gene's germline CDR1 is SGHDN and CDR2 FVKESK.

The J gene is TRBJ1-4, the V gene TRBV2; possibly TRBD1 for D (6 bases). CDR1 SNHLY and CDR2 FYNNEI come from the germline V gene. The CDR3 is 11 amino acids. The V end lost 6 bases, the J end lost 11 bases, and 10 bases lay between the germline ends. CDR3 sequence reads: CASSLTGKLFF. The CDR3 DNA follows: TGTGCCAGCAGCCTAACAGGGAAACTGTTTTTT.

V is TRBV19 and J is TRBJ1-2; D unresolved. With 3 bases removed from V and 3 bases from J, the gap between germline ends came to 8 bases. CDR1 is LNHDA, CDR2 SQIVND, per germline (reference sequence). The length of the CDR3 is 13 residues. CDR3 sequence: CASSIKGHYGYTF. CDR3 DNA sequence: TGTGCCAGTAGTATTAAGGGCCACTATGGCTACACCTTC.

This chain links TRBV7-9 with TRBJ2-1; unclear D gene. This CDR3 contains 12 residues. V was trimmed by 4 bases and J by 9 bases, leaving 10 bases between them. CDR1 SEHNR and CDR2 FQNEAQ come from the germline V gene (reference sequence). The CDR3 nucleotides are TGTGCCAGCAGCTCGTCATATAGTGAGCAGTTCTTC. Its translation is CASSSSYSEQFF.

This chain joins TRBV10-3 and TRBJ2-1, with 9 bases identical to TRBD1. V lost 6 bases to trimming and J lost 1 base; unmatched junction nucleotides: 7. Germline lookup yields CDR1 ENHRY and CDR2 SYGVKD. CDR3 length equals 16 residues. The CDR3 protein is CAIRDRGSGSYNEQFF. The DNA for the CDR3 is TGTGCCATCAGGGACAGGGGCTCAGGGTCCTACAATGAGCAGTTCTTC.

The genes are TRBV28 and TRBJ2-3; the match to TRBD2 covers 8 bases. V lost 3 bases, J lost 3 bases, and 11 bases stayed unmatched. The CDR3 consists of 17 residues. The germline V gene encodes CDR1 MDHEN and CDR2 SYDVKM. The CDR3 nucleotides are TGTGCCAGCAGTTTCCCGGGACTAGATCAGGGGACAGATACGCAGTATTTT. Translating gives CASSFPGLDQGTDTQYF.

V usage is TRBV5-6 and J usage is TRBJ2-1; 7 nucleotides match TRBD1. CDR3 length: 12 amino acids. Germline-derived CDR1 and CDR2 are SGHDT and YYEEEE. Trimming at V came to 2 bases and at J to 9 bases, leaving 2 bases not matched to a gene. Here the CDR3 DNA reads TGTGCCAGCAGCTTACAGGGGCCTGAGCAGTTCTTC. Amino acid sequence: CASSLQGPEQFF.

CDR3 residues: CASSSRRGFGEKLFF. CDR3 nucleotides: TGTGCCAGCAGTTCGCGACGGGGGTTCGGTGAAAAACTGTTTTTT. This chain connects TRBV27 to TRBJ1-4; D possibly corresponds to TRBD1 (5 bases). The CDR3 covers 15 residues. Trimming removed 4 bases from V and 7 bases from J, with 16 bases in between. Germline V CDR1 and CDR2: MNHEY, SMNVEV (reference sequence).

This clone was observed a handful of times. This rearrangement joins TRBV2 to TRBJ2-2; 11 nucleotides match TRBD2. The V and J ends lost 5 bases and 4 bases, in that order; junction bases with no gene match: 12. The CDR3 spans 18 residues. From germline, CDR1 is SNHLY and CDR2 FYNNEI. The CDR3: CASSQSFSGRGPTGELFF. The CDR3 nucleotides are TGTGCCAGCAGTCAGTCCTTTAGCGGGAGGGGTCCCACCGGGGAGCTGTTTTTT.

Remarks on this clone: This sample also contains other DNA sequences that code for the same CDR3. The chain carries TRBV6-5 and TRBJ1-5; 7 nucleotides match TRBD1. The length of the CDR3 is 14 residues. Germline V CDR1 and CDR2: MNHEY, SVGAGI. The V gene end was trimmed by 4 bases and the J gene end by 2 bases; junction bases not matched to a gene: 2. The CDR3 reads CASSSGQGNQPQHF. CDR3 bases: TGTGCCAGCAGTTCCGGACAGGGCAATCAGCCCCAGCATTTT.

This sequence joins TRBV18 and TRBJ2-3; D remains ambiguous. Trimming shortened V by 0 bases and J by 2 bases, and 9 bases separated the two germline ends. This CDR3 has 15 residues. CDR1 and CDR2 from the germline V gene are KGHSH and LQKENI. CDR3 bases: TGTGCCAGCTCACCACCCACAGCCGCCACAGATACGCAGTATTTT. It encodes CASSPPTAATDTQYF. The entire variable domain, with the rest obtained from reference TRBV18 and TRBJ2-3, is as follows: NAGVMQNPRHLVRRRGQEARLRCSPMKGHSHVYWYRQLPEEGLKFMVYLQKENIIDESGMPKERFSAEFPKEGPSILRIQQVVRGDSAAYFCASSPPTAATDTQYFGPGTRLTVL.

The chain couples TRBV28 to TRBJ1-4; D may be TRBD1 (5 bases). Germline loops: CDR1 MDHEN, CDR2 SYDVKM. The CDR3 is made up of 15 amino acids. Between the trimmed V and J ends, which lost 3 bases and 6 bases, there was a span of 14 bases. CDR3 amino acids: CASSLPARVDEKLFF. CDR3 coding DNA: TGTGCCAGCAGTTTGCCGGCCAGGGTCGATGAAAAACTGTTTTTT.

The V gene is TRBV28, the J gene TRBJ1-1; D unclear. The CDR3 consists of 15 residues. The germline gives CDR1 MDHEN, CDR2 SYDVKM. V lost 1 base and J lost 2, with 11 bases in between. The chain's CDR3 is CASSLLVGKNTEAFF. The DNA for the CDR3 is TGTGCCAGCAGTTTATTGGTAGGGAAAAACACTGAAGCTTTCTTT.

This chain uses TRBV9 with TRBJ2-3; a possible D gene is TRBD1 (6 bases). The CDR3 spans 15 residues. Per the germline V gene, CDR1 is SGDLS and CDR2 is YYNGEE. V gave up 3 bases and J gave up 2 bases, with 13 bases separating them. The CDR3 DNA reads as TGTGCCAGCAGCGCAGGACAGCCAGACACAGATACGCAGTATTTT. Protein product: CASSAGQPDTDTQYF. The whole variable domain, remainder taken from reference TRBV9 and TRBJ2-3, is DSGVTQTPKHLITATGQRVTLRCSPRSGDLSVYWYQQSLDQGLQFLIQYYNGEERAKGNILERFSAQQFPDLHSELNLSSLELGDSALYFCASSAGQPDTDTQYFGPGTRLTVL.

This clone has only one observation. The rearrangement joins TRBV27 to TRBJ1-5; 7 bases line up with TRBD1. The V segment lost 3 bases and the J segment 3 bases; nucleotides outside the gene matches: 8. CDR1 and CDR2 (germline): MNHEY, SMNVEV (reference sequence). CDR3 length: 16 residues. The CDR3 DNA reads TGTGCCAGCAGTTTCTCTTACAGGGGCCCCAATCAGCCCCAGCATTTT. Translated, it gives CASSFSYRGPNQPQHF.

There are a few counts of this clone. This sequence joins TRBV5-1 and TRBJ2-5; 7 nucleotides line up with TRBD1. Per the germline V gene, CDR1 is SGHRS and CDR2 is YFSETQ. V trimming: 1 base; J trimming: 5 bases; junction bases outside the gene matches: 8. The CDR3 is made up of 15 amino acids. This CDR3 reads CASSLTGVRGETQYF. CDR3 DNA: TGCGCCAGCAGCTTGACAGGGGTTAGGGGGGAGACCCAGTACTTC.

This clone occurred once. The chain's CDR3 is CASSHIGDAYEQYF. The CDR3 nucleotides read TGTGCCAGCAGTCACATAGGGGATGCTTACGAGCAGTACTTC. The chain is built from TRBV6-9 and TRBJ2-7; TRBD1 is a possible D gene (5 bases). V gave up 5 bases and J gave up 4 bases, with 15 bases separating them. CDR1 MNHGY and CDR2 SVAAGI come from the germline V gene. This CDR3 has 14 residues.

DNA of the CDR3: TGTGCCAGCAGTGGGTCGGGCAGGGGCGGATCACCCCTCCACTTT. It is translated as CASSGSGRGGSPLHF. The V and J genes are TRBV2 and TRBJ1-6; tentative D call: TRBD1 (6 bases). V was trimmed by 4 bases and J by 10 bases, leaving 17 bases between them. Per germline, CDR1 SNHLY and CDR2 FYNNEI. The CDR3 covers 15 residues.

The chain links TRBV7-2 to TRBJ2-7; 14 bases align to TRBD2. V trimming: 5 bases; J trimming: 7 bases; junction bases outside the gene matches: 4. The CDR3 is 14 amino acids. Germline values: CDR1 SGHTA, CDR2 FQGNSA. The CDR3 DNA follows: TGTGCCAGCAGCCCGGGACTAGCGGGAGAAGAGCAGTACTTC. Residues: CASSPGLAGEEQYF.

This clone was counted only a few times. The V and J genes are TRBV10-1 and TRBJ2-2; D is unclear. This CDR3 is built from 13 residues. The germline gives CDR1 WNHNN, CDR2 SYGVQD (reference sequence). V lost 4 bases and J 7 bases, leaving 10 bases between the germline ends. The CDR3 coding sequence is TGCGCCAGCAGTGCGACCCGGGTCGGGGAGCTGTTTTTT. It encodes CASSATRVGELFF.

The chain uses TRBV7-6 and TRBJ2-1; D assignment may be TRBD1 or TRBD2 (5 bases each). Trimming stripped 6 bases from V and 5 bases from J, with 11 bases between. CDR1 is SGHVS, CDR2 FNYEAQ, per germline. The CDR3 extends over 13 amino acids. This chain's CDR3 is CASSWGPDNEQFF. Here the CDR3 DNA reads TGTGCCAGCAGTTGGGGACCAGACAATGAGCAGTTCTTC.

This chain joins TRBV5-1 and TRBJ2-2, with 11 bases aligning to TRBD2. CDR3 length: 17 residues. The V gene end was trimmed by 2 bases and the J gene end by 5 bases; junction bases not matched to a gene: 8. In germline, CDR1 is SGHRS, CDR2 YFSETQ. CDR3 protein: CASSFLAGGPRTGELFF. CDR3 nucleotides: TGCGCCAGCAGCTTTTTAGCGGGAGGGCCGAGAACCGGGGAGCTGTTTTTT.

The V call is TRBV19, the J call TRBJ1-2; 8 nucleotides match TRBD1. Per the germline V gene, CDR1 is LNHDA and CDR2 is SQIVND (reference sequence). V was clipped by 9 bases and J by 8 bases; unmatched bases: 11. There are 13 residues in the CDR3. The CDR3 region is CARDRDRSVGYTF. The CDR3 DNA follows: TGTGCCAGAGATCGGGACAGGTCGGTAGGCTACACCTTC.

This CDR3 is CASSIVPGASKETQYF. DNA of the CDR3: TGTGCCAGTAGTATTGTTCCGGGGGCCTCCAAAGAGACCCAGTACTTC. The chain combines TRBV19 with TRBJ2-5, with D perhaps being TRBD1 or TRBD2 (6 bases each). Germline assignment: CDR1 LNHDA and CDR2 SQIVND (reference sequence). The ends were cut back, 3 bases at V and 3 bases at J, with 17 bases in the middle. This CDR3 has 16 amino acids. The variable domain in full, with the rest retrieved from reference TRBV19 and TRBJ2-5, is DGGITQSPKYLFRKEGQNVTLSCEQNLNHDAMYWYRQDPGQGLRLIYYSQIVNDFQKGDIAEGYSVSREKKESFPLTVTSAQKNPTAFYLCASSIVPGASKETQYFGPGTRLLVL.

CDR3 sequence reads: CASEKSGNTIYF. DNA for the CDR3: TGTGCCAGCGAAAAGTCCGGAAACACCATATATTTT. The chain couples TRBV19 to TRBJ1-3; D ambiguous. The CDR3 is 12 amino acids. The V gene lost 9 bases and the J gene lost 4 bases, with 10 bases spanning the gap. Germline V gene sequence: CDR1 LNHDA, CDR2 SQIVND (reference sequence).

In DNA form, the CDR3 reads TGTGCCTGCAGAAAGGAGAGCGGAAACACCATATATTTT. It specifies CACRKESGNTIYF. The rearrangement joins TRBV19 to TRBJ1-3; D ambiguous. V was shortened by 11 bases and J by 4 bases, with 15 bases between the two germline ends. In germline, CDR1 is LNHDA, CDR2 SQIVND (reference sequence). The CDR3 contains 13 residues. The complete variable domain, with remaining parts taken from reference TRBV19 and TRBJ1-3, reads DGGITQSPKYLFRKEGQNVTLSCEQNLNHDAMYWYRQDPGQGLRLIYYSQIVNDFQKGDIAEGYSVSREKKESFPLTVTSAQKNPTAFYLCACRKESGNTIYFGEGSWLTVV.

The chain links TRBV7-9 to TRBJ1-5; 7 nucleotides line up with TRBD1. With V trimmed by 1 base and J by 7 bases, 7 bases remained unmatched. The CDR3 has 15 residues. CDR1 is SEHNR, CDR2 FQNEAQ, per germline (reference sequence). CDR3 protein: CASSLGQGLDQPQHF. The CDR3 bases are TGTGCCAGCAGCTTAGGACAGGGACTCGACCAGCCCCAGCATTTT.

V is TRBV19 and J is TRBJ2-2; D may be TRBD1 (5 bases). Germline CDR1 and CDR2: LNHDA and SQIVND (reference sequence). Trimming pared 6 bases from V and 5 bases from J, leaving 16 bases between. The CDR3 is 15 residues long. The CDR3 DNA is TGTGCCAGTAGAGTACAGGTCGGGTATACCGGGGAGCTGTTTTTT. Translated, it gives CASRVQVGYTGELFF.